This is a list of T cell receptor beta chains from one sample in a study of PD-1 blockade in mismatch repair-deficient tumors. TCRdb's copy holds only in-frame clones and misses some; the assay was immunoSEQ multiplex PCR. Altogether 15,000 to 25,000 clones are present, almost 85% being singletons, with the ten largest covering 1.4% to 1.5%. The material was PBMCs, obtained 52 weeks after starting pembrolizumab. The receptors shown here come from an adult with mismatch repair-deficient cancer. Both conserved end residues are part of each CDR3. Each record gives: J gene, D gene, clone size, V gene, CDR3 protein, CDR3 DNA. The D gene is left open where the match is weak. The size entry is marked missing in some rows and otherwise reads once, few, many or a size class.

TRBJ2-7,NA,NA,TRBV7-2,CASSLRDSYEQYF,TGTGCCAGCAGCTTACGGGACTCCTACGAGCAGTACTTC
TRBJ1-5,NA,few,TRBV19,CASPRRGNQPQHF,TGTGCCAGCCCCCGGCGGGGCAATCAGCCCCAGCATTTT
TRBJ1-2,TRBD1,NA,TRBV9,CASSAGTGTGAKGYTF,TGTGCCAGCAGCGCCGGAACCGGGACAGGGGCGAAAGGCTACACCTTC
TRBJ2-7,NA,NA,TRBV21-1,CASSIYAGTRRTSGSPFYEQYF,TGTGCCAGCAGCATTTACGCCGGGACAAGACGAACTAGCGGGAGCCCTTTCTACGAGCAGTACTTC
TRBJ1-1,TRBD1,NA,TRBV18,CASSRDRDAEAFF,TGTGCCAGCTCCCGAGACAGGGACGCTGAAGCTTTCTTT
TRBJ1-6,NA,NA,TRBV10-3,CAIARQSSYNSPLHF,TGTGCCATCGCGAGACAGAGCTCCTATAATTCACCCCTCCACTTT
TRBJ1-4,TRBD1,once,TRBV28,CASTLPGQGGEKLFF,TGTGCCAGCACCCTCCCGGGACAGGGAGGGGAAAAACTGTTTTTT
TRBJ2-1,NA,NA,TRBV9,CASSSRGEYNEQFF,TGTGCCAGCAGCTCTCGAGGCGAGTACAATGAGCAGTTCTTC
TRBJ1-2,TRBD1,NA,TRBV18,CASSRPGQGASGYTF,TGTGCCAGCTCACGCCCGGGACAGGGGGCGTCTGGCTACACCTTC
TRBJ1-1,NA,NA,TRBV18,CASSPGRLNTEAFF,TGTGCCAGCTCACCGGGGAGACTGAACACTGAAGCTTTCTTT
TRBJ1-4,NA,NA,TRBV5-6,CASSLAGKVSGNEKLFF,TGTGCCAGCAGCTTGGCCGGAAAAGTCTCGGGAAATGAAAAACTGTTTTTT
TRBJ1-5,TRBD1,NA,TRBV4-1,CASSQTGSNQPQHF,TGCGCCAGCAGCCAGACAGGGAGCAATCAGCCCCAGCATTTT
TRBJ2-2,TRBD2,NA,TRBV7-9,CASGLAGAGELFF,TGTGCCAGTGGACTAGCGGGAGCCGGGGAGCTGTTTTTT
TRBJ2-1,TRBD1,NA,TRBV15,CATSSNRDRGENEQFF,TGTGCCACCAGCAGCAACCGGGACAGGGGGGAGAATGAGCAGTTCTTC
TRBJ2-3,TRBD2,NA,TRBV5-4,CASSLYFGRNTDTQYF,TGTGCCAGCAGCTTGTATTTCGGGAGGAACACAGATACGCAGTATTTT
TRBJ2-1,TRBD2,NA,TRBV5-4,CASSLSGIGNEQFF,TGTGCCAGCAGCCTTAGCGGGATAGGCAATGAGCAGTTCTTC
TRBJ2-3,NA,NA,TRBV29-1,CSALRGNYLDTQYF,TGCAGCGCTTTACGCGGGAACTACCTAGATACGCAGTATTTT
TRBJ2-3,NA,NA,TRBV19,CASSMTGPDTQYF,TGTGCCAGTAGTATGACAGGCCCCGATACGCAGTATTTT
TRBJ1-4,TRBD1,NA,TRBV18,CASSGTGSHEKLFF,TGTGCCAGCTCGGGGACAGGGTCCCATGAAAAACTGTTTTTT
TRBJ2-1,TRBD2,NA,TRBV6-1,CARLIGTTPYNEQFF,TGTGCCAGACTTATAGGGACTACCCCCTACAATGAGCAGTTCTTC
TRBJ2-1,TRBD2,NA,TRBV6-5,CASRATSGRNEQFF,TGTGCCAGCAGGGCGACTAGCGGGAGGAATGAGCAGTTCTTC
TRBJ2-7,TRBD2,once,TRBV27,CASSFGTSGKYEQYF,TGTGCCAGCAGTTTTGGGACTAGCGGTAAATACGAGCAGTACTTC
TRBJ2-5,NA,once,TRBV19,CASSMWQRETQYF,TGTGCCAGTAGTATGTGGCAGCGGGAGACCCAGTACTTC
TRBJ2-3,NA,NA,TRBV15,CATLRGTDTQYF,TGTGCCACCCTCAGGGGAACAGATACGCAGTATTTT
TRBJ1-2,NA,NA,TRBV7-9,CASSLAGSRAHGYTF,TGTGCCAGCAGCTTAGCGGGATCCAGGGCCCATGGCTACACCTTC
TRBJ2-1,NA,NA,TRBV11-3,CASSLREEQFF,TGTGCCAGCAGCTTAAGGGAGGAGCAGTTCTTC
TRBJ2-5,TRBD1,NA,TRBV5-1,CASSSQGGQETQYF,TGCGCCAGCAGCTCACAGGGGGGTCAAGAGACCCAGTACTTC
TRBJ2-1,NA,NA,TRBV18,CASSPVGGVSYNEQFF,TGTGCCAGCTCACCAGTAGGGGGGGTCTCCTACAATGAGCAGTTCTTC
TRBJ2-1,TRBD2,NA,TRBV5-1,CASSLGGGRSYNEQFF,TGCGCCAGCAGCTTGGGCGGGGGAAGGTCCTACAATGAGCAGTTCTTC
TRBJ1-5,NA,NA,TRBV28,CASSTPWGRQTSNQPQHF,TGTGCCAGCAGTACACCATGGGGCCGACAGACAAGCAATCAGCCCCAGCATTTT
TRBJ1-1,TRBD1,NA,TRBV7-9,CASSSTGTGSTEAFF,TGTGCCAGCAGCTCGACCGGGACAGGGTCCACTGAAGCTTTCTTT
TRBJ2-5,TRBD2,NA,TRBV19,CASSRKSGRGETQYF,TGTGCCAGTAGTCGGAAGAGCGGGAGGGGGGAGACCCAGTACTTC
TRBJ2-7,TRBD1,few,TRBV10-3,CAATSGTGLAEQYF,TGTGCCGCAACTTCCGGGACAGGGCTAGCCGAGCAGTACTTC
TRBJ1-5,NA,NA,TRBV27,CASRGPYQPQHF,TGTGCCAGCAGGGGCCCCTATCAGCCCCAGCATTTT
TRBJ1-3,NA,NA,TRBV28,CASTQDGWMSGNTIYF,TGTGCCAGCACCCAAGACGGGTGGATGAGTGGAAACACCATATATTTT
TRBJ1-2,NA,NA,TRBV19,CASSIRDGYTF,TGTGCCAGTAGTATCAGGGATGGCTACACCTTC
TRBJ2-3,TRBD2,NA,TRBV5-1,CASSWGLAEFTDTQYF,TGCGCCAGCAGCTGGGGACTAGCTGAATTCACAGATACGCAGTATTTT